The next 8 T cell receptor beta chains were all read from a single sample in a study of cytomegalovirus exposure and HLA in healthy donors. The PCR had 60 Vbeta and 13 Jbeta primers. Sequencing was performed with immunoSEQ multiplex PCR; in TCRdb, only in-frame clones are kept and a portion is missing. Seen here are about 160,000 clones, approximately 79% observed once, and the top ten hold 6% to 7.5%. The sample taken for sequencing was PBMCs. All receptors derive from a man aged 40-49 years in good health and CMV-seropositive.

The V gene is TRBV7-2, the J gene TRBJ1-1; tentative D call: TRBD1 (6 bases). CDR3 length equals 14 residues. Per the germline V gene, CDR1 is SGHTA and CDR2 is FQGNSA. V was trimmed by 5 bases and J by 6 bases, leaving 16 bases between them. CDR3 coding DNA: TGTGCCAGCAGCAACCCAGGGGTGGCGTCTGAAGCTTTCTTT. Protein product: CASSNPGVASEAFF.

The chain combines TRBV7-2 with TRBJ1-1; 7 bases align to TRBD1. This CDR3 contains 14 residues. Germline-derived CDR1 and CDR2 are SGHTA and FQGNSA. V shed 7 bases and J 1 base; nucleotides not matched to a gene: 6. The CDR3 sequence is CASIPGTENTEAFF. For the CDR3, the DNA is TGTGCCAGCATCCCCGGGACAGAGAACACTGAAGCTTTCTTT.

V and J are TRBV10-3 and TRBJ1-5, with no clear D. Germline V lookup: CDR1 ENHRY, CDR2 SYGVKD. The ends were cut back, 0 bases at V and 2 bases at J, with 8 bases in the middle. This CDR3 is 15 amino acids long. The CDR3 is CAISESLGGNQPQHF. As DNA, the CDR3 is TGTGCCATCAGTGAGTCATTGGGAGGCAATCAGCCCCAGCATTTT.

The rearrangement uses TRBV4-2 and TRBJ1-6; D call uncertain. With 4 bases removed from V and 7 bases from J, the gap between germline ends came to 14 bases. This CDR3 spans 15 amino acids. CDR1 is LGHNA and CDR2 is YNFKEQ in the germline V gene. The CDR3 loop reads CASSLLGPGNSPLHF. As DNA, the CDR3 is TGTGCCAGCAGCCTCTTAGGGCCGGGGAATTCACCCCTCCACTTT.

The V call is TRBV6-5, the J call TRBJ2-5; the D gene is possibly TRBD1 (6 bases). The end of the DNA aligns better with TRBJ2-7, so the J call may be wrong. This CDR3 comprises 14 residues. From germline, CDR1 is MNHEY and CDR2 SVGAGI. The CDR3 loop reads CASSYSRGTDEQYF. The CDR3 nucleotides read TGTGCCAGCAGTTACTCCAGGGGAACTGACGAGCAGTACTTC.

CDR3 DNA: TGTGCCAGCAGCTTACCGGCGGGGGGCCTTAATGAGCAGTTCTTC. It translates to CASSLPAGGLNEQFF. V and J are TRBV7-2 and TRBJ2-1; TRBD2 aligns across 8 bases. The CDR3 spans 15 residues. J was trimmed by 7 bases and V by 2 bases; bases with no gene match: 7. The germline V gene encodes CDR1 SGHTA and CDR2 FQGNSA. Filled out from reference TRBV7-2 and TRBJ2-1, the complete variable domain reads GAGVSQSPSNKVTEKGKDVELRCDPISGHTALYWYRQSLGQGLEFLIYFQGNSAPDKSGLPSDRFSAERTGGSVSTLTIQRTQQEDSAVYLCASSLPAGGLNEQFFGPGTRLTVL.

The chain employs TRBV7-3 and TRBJ2-7, with 10 bases aligning to TRBD2. The V segment lost 2 bases and the J segment 4 bases; nucleotides outside the gene matches: 5. Looked up from germline, CDR1 is SGHTA and CDR2 is FQGTGA. This CDR3 contains 15 residues. The CDR3 region is CASSLESSGGYEQYF. The DNA of the CDR3 is TGTGCCAGCAGCTTAGAATCTAGCGGGGGATACGAGCAGTACTTC.

This chain connects TRBV6-1 to TRBJ2-5, with 9 bases identical to TRBD2. Germline CDR1 and CDR2: MNHNS and SASEGT. V lost 6 bases to trimming and J lost 7 bases; unmatched junction nucleotides: 6. The CDR3 has 13 amino acids. The DNA for the CDR3 is TGTGCCAGCAGCGGTGGACTAGCGCCGACCCAGTACTTC. Translation: CASSGGLAPTQYF.